This note documents a single TCR beta chain sequence. The data stem from a study of identical twins. After removal of 2 bases from V and 15 bases from J, the junction contained 8 bases not matched to a gene. Germline V CDR1 and CDR2: DFQATT, SNEGSKA (reference sequence). This CDR3 is built from 12 residues. Via MiXCR, TCRdb re-called the 5' RACE reads, giving one row per CDR3 protein. The profile shows approximately 220,000 distinct CDR3 sequences, approximately 8.3% of them singletons. The sample was also reused in another study, on yellow fever vaccine responses in identical twins.

This sequence originates from a woman aged 18-30 years in good health. The genes are TRBV20-1 and TRBJ2-1, with TRBD1 identical over 9 bases. Sequencing was done on a sample of memory (CD45RO+) T cells sorted from blood. The CDR3 region is CSARSGQGEPFF. The CDR3 DNA is TGCAGTGCTAGATCGGGACAGGGCGAACCGTTCTTC.